This T cell receptor (beta chain) is from a study of T cell changes during pregnancy in multiple sclerosis. The CDR3 extends over 13 amino acids. V lost 2 bases and J lost 3, with 8 bases in between. Germline values: CDR1 MDHEN, CDR2 SYDVKM. The protocol was immunoSEQ multiplex PCR, while the TCRdb copy is restricted to in-frame clones and leaves out a portion. The table includes 30,000 to 40,000 clones, around 92% detected once. The chain is built from TRBV28 and TRBJ2-7; D gene unclear. This specimen consisted of CD4+ T cells from peripheral blood mononuclear cells, obtained in the third trimester of pregnancy. The TCR originated in a female donor with multiple sclerosis, enrolled in a pregnancy study. CDR3 bases: TGTGCCAGCAGTTTAGGGCAGTACTACGAGCAGTACTTC. Translation: CASSLGQYYEQYF.